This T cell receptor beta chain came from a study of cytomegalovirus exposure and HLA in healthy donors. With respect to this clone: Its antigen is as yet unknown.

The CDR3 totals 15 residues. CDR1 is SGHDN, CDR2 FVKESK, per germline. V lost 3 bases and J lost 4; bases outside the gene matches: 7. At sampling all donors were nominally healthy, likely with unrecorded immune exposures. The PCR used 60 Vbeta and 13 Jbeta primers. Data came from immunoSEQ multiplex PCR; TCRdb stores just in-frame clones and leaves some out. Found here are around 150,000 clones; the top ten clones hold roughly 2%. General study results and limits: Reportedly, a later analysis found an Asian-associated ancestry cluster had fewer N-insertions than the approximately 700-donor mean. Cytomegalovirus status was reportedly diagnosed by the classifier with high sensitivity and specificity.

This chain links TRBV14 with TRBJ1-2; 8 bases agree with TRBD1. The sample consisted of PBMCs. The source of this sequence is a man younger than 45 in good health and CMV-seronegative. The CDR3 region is CASSHGQGGIYGYTF. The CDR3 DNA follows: TGTGCCAGCAGCCACGGACAGGGTGGTATCTATGGCTACACCTTC.